This TCR beta chain was obtained from a study of blood T cell repertoires in COVID-19. Authors' processing steps: Estimated nucleated cell counts came from reference gene primer amplification. Generated by immunoSEQ multiplex PCR, the TCRdb table keeps only in-frame clones and is missing some. The DNA was the basis for D and trimming; V, J and clone size are from that table. The table includes some 69,000 clones, roughly 76% detected once. The V end was cut by 5 bases, the J end by 7 bases, with 10 bases between. Germline values: CDR1 SGHTA, CDR2 FQGNSA. CDR3 size: 12 residues. This clonotype was sampled from a woman in her 70s with acute or convalescent COVID-19. The V gene is TRBV7-2, the J gene TRBJ2-3; D gene uncertain. Sequenced sample: peripheral blood. The CDR3 DNA is TGTGCCAGCAGCCCGTACAAAAATACGCAGTATTTT. This gives the protein CASSPYKNTQYF. The full variable domain, its missing parts supplied by reference TRBV7-2 and TRBJ2-3, is GAGVSQSPSNKVTEKGKDVELRCDPISGHTALYWYRQSLGQGLEFLIYFQGNSAPDKSGLPSDRFSAERTGGSVSTLTIQRTQQEDSAVYLCASSPYKNTQYFGPGTRLTVL.